A single sample is the source of the 11 T cell receptor beta chains below, sequenced in a study of T cells in Graves' hyperthyroidism and ophthalmopathy. RNA transcripts provided the source from which TCR beta CDR3 regions were amplified. The TCR CDR3 was amplified in a first-round RT-PCR using the HTBI primer set. One entry per CDR3 protein results from TCRdb running MiXCR on the multiplex PCR reads. This table has under 550,000 distinct CDR3 sequences, about an eighth appearing once. The sequenced sample was blood. These receptors came from a woman under 30 with Graves' hyperthyroidism.

The table lists this clonotype with many counts. J is TRBJ1-6 and V is TRBV6-5, with D unclear. With 2 bases removed from V and 6 bases from J, the gap between germline ends came to 11 bases. The germline gives CDR1 MNHEY, CDR2 SVGAGI. There are 15 residues in the CDR3. The CDR3 DNA follows: TGTGCCAGCAGTTACGGTAACCGGGGTAATTCACCCCTCCACTTT. It yields the protein CASSYGNRGNSPLHF.

There are many counts of this clonotype. The chain joins TRBV14 to TRBJ2-5, with 7 bases matching TRBD2. With V trimmed by 4 bases and J by 4 bases, 6 bases remained unmatched. This CDR3 contains 14 residues. CDR1 and CDR2 from the germline V gene are SGHDN and FVKESK. This chain's CDR3 is CASSPPGRGETQYF. CDR3 bases: TGTGCCAGCAGCCCCCCAGGGAGGGGAGAGACCCAGTACTTC.

The J gene is TRBJ2-1, the V gene TRBV6-2 or TRBV6-3; D ambiguous. Trimming left V 5 bases short and J 14 bases short, with 16 bases between. Germline V gene sequence: CDR1 MNHEY, CDR2 SVGEGT. The CDR3 extends over 12 amino acids. The CDR3 sequence is CASSPGPTAEFF. For the CDR3, the DNA is TGTGCCAGCAGTCCGGGCCCCACAGCAGAGTTCTTC.

The sample holds many counts of this clonotype. Written as DNA, the CDR3 is TGTGCCAGCAGTATCGGACTAGCGGCTTACAATGAGCAGTTCTTC. It is translated as CASSIGLAAYNEQFF. The genes are TRBV27 and TRBJ2-1, with 10 bases aligning to TRBD2. V shed 5 bases, J shed 4 bases, and the junction held 5 bases outside the gene matches. Germline assignment: CDR1 MNHEY and CDR2 SMNVEV (reference sequence). The CDR3 sequence is 15 residues long.

This clonotype showed up many times. The rearrangement joins TRBV29-1 to TRBJ2-7; D is uncertain. Per germline, CDR1 SQVTM and CDR2 ANQGSEA. The CDR3 length is 12 residues. Trimming pared 5 bases from V and 1 base from J, leaving 9 bases between. The DNA for the CDR3 is TGCAGCGTTAAAACCCAATCCTACGAGCAGTACTTC. Translated: CSVKTQSYEQYF.

This clonotype was found many times. The chain has TRBV5-1 and TRBJ2-7, with 7 bases matching TRBD2. The CDR3 runs to 14 residues. Per germline, CDR1 SGHRS and CDR2 YFSETQ. Trimming removed 3 bases from V and 2 bases from J; junction bases left unmatched: 5. Written as DNA, the CDR3 is TGCGCCAGCAGCTCCGGCGGGAGTACCTACGAGCAGTACTTC. Encoded protein: CASSSGGSTYEQYF.

This clonotype was seen many times. The chain joins TRBV29-1 to TRBJ2-5; the match to TRBD2 covers 8 bases. Trimming removed 4 bases from V and 2 bases from J; junction bases left unmatched: 9. Per the germline V gene, CDR1 is SQVTM and CDR2 is ANQGSEA. The CDR3 length is 15 residues. The DNA of the CDR3 is TGCAGCGTTGTCTTTACACTAGCGGCTCAAGAGACCCAGTACTTC. It translates to CSVVFTLAAQETQYF.

In its sample, this clonotype was seen many times. This chain connects TRBV20-1 to TRBJ2-1; 7 positions agree with TRBD2. V lost 3 bases and J lost 7; bases outside the gene matches: 9. The CDR3 contains 14 residues. Germline V gene sequence: CDR1 DFQATT, CDR2 SNEGSKA (reference sequence). CDR3 in amino acids: CSASSSGYRNEQFF. CDR3 nucleotides: TGCAGTGCTAGTTCTAGCGGTTATAGAAATGAGCAGTTCTTC.

The table lists this clonotype with many counts. The chain recombines TRBV6-2 or TRBV6-3 with TRBJ2-1, with TRBD2 matching 12 bases. Germline CDR1 is MNHEY and CDR2 is SVGEGT. V shed 6 bases and J 5 bases; nucleotides not matched to a gene: 5. The length of the CDR3 is 15 residues. The CDR3, as DNA: TGTGCCAGCAGAAAACTAGCGGGAGGAAACAATGAGCAGTTCTTC. Amino acids: CASRKLAGGNNEQFF.

This clonotype has more than one count but fewer than ten. The V call is TRBV28, the J call TRBJ2-7; 7 positions match TRBD1. With 4 bases clipped from V and 5 bases from J, the junction kept 11 bases outside the gene matches. Germline CDR1 MDHEN, CDR2 SYDVKM. The CDR3 extends over 15 amino acids. CDR3 region: CASSSPAGGFDEQYF. CDR3 DNA sequence: TGTGCCAGCAGTTCCCCAGCAGGGGGATTTGACGAGCAGTACTTC.

This clonotype was picked up many times. The chain joins TRBV30 to TRBJ1-1; D gene uncertain. V gave up 4 bases and J gave up 5 bases, with 11 bases separating them. The germline V gene encodes CDR1 GTSNPN and CDR2 SVGIG (reference sequence). The CDR3 has 12 amino acids. Here the CDR3 reads CAWKPGRTEAFF. The DNA of the CDR3 is TGTGCCTGGAAGCCGGGAAGAACTGAAGCTTTCTTT. The complete variable domain, with remaining parts taken from reference TRBV30 and TRBJ1-1, reads SQTIHQWPATLVQPVGSPLSLECTVEGTSNPNLYWYRQAAGRGLQLLFYSVGIGQISSEVPQNLSASRPQDRQFILSSKKLLLSDSGFYLCAWKPGRTEAFFGQGTRLTVV.